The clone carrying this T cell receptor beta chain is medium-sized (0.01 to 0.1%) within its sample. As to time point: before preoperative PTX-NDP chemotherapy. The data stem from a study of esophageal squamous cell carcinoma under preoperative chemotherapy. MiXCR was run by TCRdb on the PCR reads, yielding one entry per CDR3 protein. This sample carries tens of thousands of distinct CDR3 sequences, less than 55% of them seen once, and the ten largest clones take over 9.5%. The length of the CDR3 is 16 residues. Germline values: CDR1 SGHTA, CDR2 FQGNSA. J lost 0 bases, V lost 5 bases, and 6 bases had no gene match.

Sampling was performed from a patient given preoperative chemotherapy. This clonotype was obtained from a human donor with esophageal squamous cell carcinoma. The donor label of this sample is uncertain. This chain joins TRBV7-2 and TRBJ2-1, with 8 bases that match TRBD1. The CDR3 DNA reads TGTGCCAGCAGCCCTCAGGGGGCTTACTCCTACAATGAGCAGTTCTTC. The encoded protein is CASSPQGAYSYNEQFF.